A selection of T cell receptor beta chains follows, all from one sample in a study of OX40 agonist ivuxolimab in advanced cancers. The data were produced by immunoSEQ multiplex PCR, yet TCRdb's version contains in-frame clones alone and is incomplete. The sample yields tens of thousands of clones, approximately 82% seen once. The sequenced sample was CD4+ or CD8+ T cells sorted from blood, obtained in a trial of the OX40 agonist ivuxolimab. Source of these receptors: an adult with an advanced solid tumor such as melanoma, head and neck, liver or kidney cancer. The CDR3 runs from the conserved cysteine through the conserved F or W. A D gene is named only where the DNA matches it firmly. Where a row states a size, it is once, few, many or the class of an expanded clone; other rows omit it.

V: TRBV7-9
D: NA
size: NA
J: TRBJ1-4
DNA: TGTGCCAGCAGCTTATCCCAGGGCCATAATGAAAAACTGTTTTTT
CDR3: CASSLSQGHNEKLFF

V: TRBV28
D: NA
size: NA
J: TRBJ2-3
DNA: TGTGCCAGCAGTTTTTCGGGACTCGACGTTGGCACAGATACGCAGTATTTT
CDR3: CASSFSGLDVGTDTQYF

V: TRBV5-8
D: NA
size: NA
J: TRBJ2-4
DNA: TGTGCCAGCAGCCTAACAGGAAACATTCAGTACTTC
CDR3: CASSLTGNIQYF

V: TRBV10-2
D: NA
size: few
J: TRBJ2-3
DNA: TGCGCCAGCGGGAGTACTGTCACAGATACGCAGTATTTT
CDR3: CASGSTVTDTQYF

V: TRBV2
D: TRBD1
size: NA
J: TRBJ1-2
DNA: TGTGCCAGCAGTGAACAGGGGGTGTTCTATGGCTACACCTTC
CDR3: CASSEQGVFYGYTF

V: TRBV11-3
D: NA
size: NA
J: TRBJ2-2
DNA: TGTGCCAGCAGCTTAAGTTCAGGGGCCGCCGGGGAGCTGTTTTTT
CDR3: CASSLSSGAAGELFF

V: TRBV11-2
D: TRBD2
size: once
J: TRBJ2-1
DNA: TGTGCCAGCAGCTTAAGTCCGGGACTAGCGGGAGGCGGCAATGAGCAGTTCTTC
CDR3: CASSLSPGLAGGGNEQFF

V: TRBV6-6
D: TRBD2
size: NA
J: TRBJ2-5
DNA: TGTGCCAGCAGTTACTCTCTAGCGGGGTACCAAGAGACCCAGTACTTC
CDR3: CASSYSLAGYQETQYF

V: TRBV5-4
D: TRBD1
size: NA
J: TRBJ1-2
DNA: TGTGCCAGCAGCTTGGCAACGGGACAGGGCTATGGCTACACCTTC
CDR3: CASSLATGQGYGYTF

V: TRBV11-3
D: NA
size: NA
J: TRBJ2-6
DNA: TGTGCCAGCAGCATCGTAGGCGCTCGACAAAGTCGGGCCAACGTCCTGACTTTC
CDR3: CASSIVGARQSRANVLTF